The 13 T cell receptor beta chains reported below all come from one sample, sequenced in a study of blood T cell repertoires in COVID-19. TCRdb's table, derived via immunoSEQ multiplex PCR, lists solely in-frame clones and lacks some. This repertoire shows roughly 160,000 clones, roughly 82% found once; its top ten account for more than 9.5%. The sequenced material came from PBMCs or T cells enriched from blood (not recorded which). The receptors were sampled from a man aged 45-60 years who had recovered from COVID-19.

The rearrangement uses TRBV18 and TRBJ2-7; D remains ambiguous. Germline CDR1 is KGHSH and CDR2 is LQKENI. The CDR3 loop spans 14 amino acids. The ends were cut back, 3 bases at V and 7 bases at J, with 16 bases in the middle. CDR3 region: CASSPTYSSFEQYF. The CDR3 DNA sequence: TGTGCCAGCTCACCGACATACTCGAGTTTTGAGCAGTACTTC.

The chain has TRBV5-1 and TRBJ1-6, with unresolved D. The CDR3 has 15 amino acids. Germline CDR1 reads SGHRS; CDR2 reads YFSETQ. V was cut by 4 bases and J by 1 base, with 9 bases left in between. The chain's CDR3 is CASSLSVSYNSPLHF. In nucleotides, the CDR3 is TGCGCCAGCAGCCTGAGTGTGTCCTATAATTCACCCCTCCACTTT.

CDR3 DNA sequence: TGTGCCAGTAGTATGGACAGCGGACCAAAGAACTATGGCTACACCTTC. This codes for CASSMDSGPKNYGYTF. The chain uses TRBV19 and TRBJ1-2; D is perhaps TRBD1 (6 bases). CDR3 size: 16 residues. V lost 3 bases and J 2 bases, leaving 16 bases between the germline ends. Germline V CDR1 and CDR2: LNHDA, SQIVND (reference sequence).

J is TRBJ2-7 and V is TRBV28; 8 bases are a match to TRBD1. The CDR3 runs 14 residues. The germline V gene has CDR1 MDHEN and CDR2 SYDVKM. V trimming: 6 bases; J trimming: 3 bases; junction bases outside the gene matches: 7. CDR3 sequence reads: CASRATGDFYEQYF. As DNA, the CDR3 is TGTGCCAGCAGGGCGACAGGGGACTTCTACGAGCAGTACTTC.

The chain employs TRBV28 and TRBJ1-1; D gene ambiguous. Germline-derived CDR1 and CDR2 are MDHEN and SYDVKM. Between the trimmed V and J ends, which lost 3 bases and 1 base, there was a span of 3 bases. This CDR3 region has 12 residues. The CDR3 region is CASSFKNTEAFF. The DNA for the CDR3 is TGTGCCAGCAGTTTTAAGAACACTGAAGCTTTCTTT. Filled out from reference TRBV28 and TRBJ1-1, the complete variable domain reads DVKVTQSSRYLVKRTGEKVFLECVQDMDHENMFWYRQDPGLGLRLIYFSYDVKMKEKGDIPEGYSVSREKKERFSLILESASTNQTSMYLCASSFKNTEAFFGQGTRLTVV.

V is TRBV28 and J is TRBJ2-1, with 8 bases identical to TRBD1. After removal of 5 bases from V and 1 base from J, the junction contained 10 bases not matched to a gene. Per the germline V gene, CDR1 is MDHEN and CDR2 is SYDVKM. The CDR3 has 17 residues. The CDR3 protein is CASSPRQGILSYNEQFF. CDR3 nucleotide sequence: TGTGCCAGCAGTCCTCGACAGGGGATTTTGTCCTACAATGAGCAGTTCTTC.

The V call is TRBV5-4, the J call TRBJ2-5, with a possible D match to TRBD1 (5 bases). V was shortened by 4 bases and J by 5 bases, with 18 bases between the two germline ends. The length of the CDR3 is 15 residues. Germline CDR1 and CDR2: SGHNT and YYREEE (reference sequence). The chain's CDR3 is CASSTPQGAGETQYF. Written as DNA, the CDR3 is TGTGCCAGCAGCACCCCCCAGGGTGCTGGCGAGACCCAGTACTTC.

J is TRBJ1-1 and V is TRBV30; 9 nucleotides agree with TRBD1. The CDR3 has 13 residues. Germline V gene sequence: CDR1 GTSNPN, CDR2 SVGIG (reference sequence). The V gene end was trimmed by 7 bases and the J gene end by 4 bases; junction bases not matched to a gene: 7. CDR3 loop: CALSPDRGTEAFF. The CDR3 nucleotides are TGTGCCTTATCCCCGGACAGGGGCACTGAAGCTTTCTTT.

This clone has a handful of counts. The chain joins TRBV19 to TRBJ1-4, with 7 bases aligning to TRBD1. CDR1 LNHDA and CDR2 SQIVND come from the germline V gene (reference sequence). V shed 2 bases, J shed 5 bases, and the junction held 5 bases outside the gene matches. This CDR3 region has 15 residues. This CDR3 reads CASSIRGGGNEKLFF. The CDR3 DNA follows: TGTGCCAGTAGTATACGAGGGGGCGGCAATGAAAAACTGTTTTTT.

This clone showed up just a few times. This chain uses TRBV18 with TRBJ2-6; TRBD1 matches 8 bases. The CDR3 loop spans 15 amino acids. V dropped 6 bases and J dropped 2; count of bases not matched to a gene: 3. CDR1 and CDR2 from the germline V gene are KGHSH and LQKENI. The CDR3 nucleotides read TGTGCCAGCTCCCTGACAGGGGCTGGGGCCAACGTCCTGACTTTC. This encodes CASSLTGAGANVLTF.

The CDR3 DNA follows: TGTGCCAGCAGTACTTCCCTGACAGGGTGGTCCTACGAGCAGTACTTC. This encodes CASSTSLTGWSYEQYF. The V call is TRBV2, the J call TRBJ2-7, with 7 bases matching TRBD1. The V gene end was trimmed by 5 bases and the J gene end by 1 base; junction bases not matched to a gene: 11. This CDR3 is 16 amino acids long. Germline V gene lookup returns CDR1 SNHLY and CDR2 FYNNEI.

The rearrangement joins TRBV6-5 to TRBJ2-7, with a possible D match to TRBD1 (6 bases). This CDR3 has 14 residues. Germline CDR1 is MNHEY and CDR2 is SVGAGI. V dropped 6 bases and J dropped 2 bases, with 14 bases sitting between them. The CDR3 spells CASSSQGSPYEQYF. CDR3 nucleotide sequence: TGTGCCAGCAGCTCACAGGGATCTCCCTACGAGCAGTACTTC.

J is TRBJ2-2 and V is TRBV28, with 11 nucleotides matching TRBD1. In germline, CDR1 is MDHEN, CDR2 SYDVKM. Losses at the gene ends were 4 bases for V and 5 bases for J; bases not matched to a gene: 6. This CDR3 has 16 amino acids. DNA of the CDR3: TGTGCCAGCAGTTCGAGCCGGGACAGGGGGACCGGGGAGCTGTTTTTT. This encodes CASSSSRDRGTGELFF.